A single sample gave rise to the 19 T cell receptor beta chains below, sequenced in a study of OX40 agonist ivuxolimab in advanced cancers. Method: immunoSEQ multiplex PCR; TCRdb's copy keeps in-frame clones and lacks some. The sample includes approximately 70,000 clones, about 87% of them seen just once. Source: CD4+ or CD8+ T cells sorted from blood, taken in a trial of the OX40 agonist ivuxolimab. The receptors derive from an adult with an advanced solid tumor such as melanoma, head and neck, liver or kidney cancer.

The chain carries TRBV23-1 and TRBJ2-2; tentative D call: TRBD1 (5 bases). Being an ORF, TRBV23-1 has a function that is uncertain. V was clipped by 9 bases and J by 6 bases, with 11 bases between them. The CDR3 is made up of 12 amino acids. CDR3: CARAGKAGELFF. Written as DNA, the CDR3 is TGCGCCAGAGCAGGGAAAGCCGGGGAGCTGTTTTTT.

CDR3 in DNA: TGTGCCAGCAGCCAGAATTACCGGGCTTTAACAGATACGCAGTATTTT. This encodes CASSQNYRALTDTQYF. This chain links TRBV7-9 with TRBJ2-3, with D unresolved. This CDR3 region has 16 residues. Germline CDR1 SEHNR, CDR2 FQNEAQ (reference sequence). Deletions cut 5 bases from V and 3 bases from J, with 18 bases between.

The CDR3 DNA reads TGTGCCAGCAGCCTAGAACGGACAGGGGGCTGGGAGACCCAGTACTTC. Protein: CASSLERTGGWETQYF. The chain carries TRBV5-4 and TRBJ2-5; 11 bases line up with TRBD1. The trim removed 4 bases at V and 5 bases at J, leaving 10 bases unmatched. Per germline, CDR1 SGHNT and CDR2 YYREEE (reference sequence). The CDR3 totals 16 residues.

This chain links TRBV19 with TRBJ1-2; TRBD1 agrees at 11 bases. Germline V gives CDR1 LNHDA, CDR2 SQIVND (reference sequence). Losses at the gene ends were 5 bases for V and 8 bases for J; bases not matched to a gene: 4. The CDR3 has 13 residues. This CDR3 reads CASSVGTGGGYTF. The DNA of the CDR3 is TGTGCCAGTAGTGTCGGGACAGGGGGAGGCTACACCTTC.

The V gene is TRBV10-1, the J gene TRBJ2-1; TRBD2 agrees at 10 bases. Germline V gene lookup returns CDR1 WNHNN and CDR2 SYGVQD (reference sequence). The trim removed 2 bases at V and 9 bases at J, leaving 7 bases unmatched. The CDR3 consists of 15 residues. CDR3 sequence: CASSETLAGASEQFF. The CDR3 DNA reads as TGCGCCAGCAGTGAGACCCTAGCGGGAGCGAGTGAGCAGTTCTTC.

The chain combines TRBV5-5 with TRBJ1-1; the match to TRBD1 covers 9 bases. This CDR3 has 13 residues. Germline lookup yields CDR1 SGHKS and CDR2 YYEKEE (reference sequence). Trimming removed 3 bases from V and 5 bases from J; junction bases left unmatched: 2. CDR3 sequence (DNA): TGTGCCAGCAGCTGGACAGGGGAAACTGAAGCTTTCTTT. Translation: CASSWTGETEAFF. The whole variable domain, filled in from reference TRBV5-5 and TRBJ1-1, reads DAGVTQSPTHLIKTRGQQVTLRCSPISGHKSVSWYQQVLGQGPQFIFQYYEKEERGRGNFPDRFSARQFPNYSSELNVNALLLGDSALYLCASSWTGETEAFFGQGTRLTVV.

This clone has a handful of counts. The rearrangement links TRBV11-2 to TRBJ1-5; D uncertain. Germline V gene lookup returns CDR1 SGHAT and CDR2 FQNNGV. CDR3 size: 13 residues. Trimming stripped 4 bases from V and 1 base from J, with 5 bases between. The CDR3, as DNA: TGTGCCAGCAGCTCGGGGAGCAATCAGCCCCAGCATTTT. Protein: CASSSGSNQPQHF.

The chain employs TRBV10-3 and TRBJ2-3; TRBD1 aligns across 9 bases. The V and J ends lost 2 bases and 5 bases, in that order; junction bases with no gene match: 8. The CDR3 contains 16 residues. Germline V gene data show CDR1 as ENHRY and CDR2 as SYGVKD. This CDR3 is CAISEPRDRAEDTQYF. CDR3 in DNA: TGTGCCATCAGTGAGCCGCGGGACAGGGCAGAAGATACGCAGTATTTT.

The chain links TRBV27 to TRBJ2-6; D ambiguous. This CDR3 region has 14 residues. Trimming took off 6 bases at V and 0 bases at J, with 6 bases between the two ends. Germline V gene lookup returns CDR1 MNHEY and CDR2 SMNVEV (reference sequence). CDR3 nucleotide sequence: TGTGCCAGCAGAAGGGACTCTGGGGCCAACGTCCTGACTTTC. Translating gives CASRRDSGANVLTF.

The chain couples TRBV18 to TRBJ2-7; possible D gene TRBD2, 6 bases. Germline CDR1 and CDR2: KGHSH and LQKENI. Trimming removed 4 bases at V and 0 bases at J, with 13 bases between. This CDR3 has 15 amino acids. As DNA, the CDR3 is TGTGCCAGCTCACTGGCGGGGATAAGCTCCTACGAGCAGTACTTC. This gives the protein CASSLAGISSYEQYF.

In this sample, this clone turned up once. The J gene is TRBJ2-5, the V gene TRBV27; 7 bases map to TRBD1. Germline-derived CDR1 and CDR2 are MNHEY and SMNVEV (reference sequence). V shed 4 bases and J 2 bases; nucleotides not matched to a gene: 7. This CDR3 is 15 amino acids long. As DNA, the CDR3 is TGTGCCAGCAGTTCAAATGACAGGGTACAAGAGACCCAGTACTTC. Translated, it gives CASSSNDRVQETQYF.

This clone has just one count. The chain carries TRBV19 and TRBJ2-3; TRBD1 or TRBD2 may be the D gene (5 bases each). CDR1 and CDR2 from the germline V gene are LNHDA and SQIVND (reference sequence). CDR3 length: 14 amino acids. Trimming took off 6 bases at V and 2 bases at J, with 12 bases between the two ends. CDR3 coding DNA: TGTGCCAGTAGCCAACCGGGGCACACAGATACGCAGTATTTT. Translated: CASSQPGHTDTQYF.

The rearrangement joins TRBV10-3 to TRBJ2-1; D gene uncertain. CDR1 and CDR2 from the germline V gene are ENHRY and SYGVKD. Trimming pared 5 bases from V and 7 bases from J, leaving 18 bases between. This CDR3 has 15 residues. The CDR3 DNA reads TGTGCCATCAGTCCGCCTCCTCCCCTGGGAAATGAGCAGTTCTTC. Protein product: CAISPPPPLGNEQFF.

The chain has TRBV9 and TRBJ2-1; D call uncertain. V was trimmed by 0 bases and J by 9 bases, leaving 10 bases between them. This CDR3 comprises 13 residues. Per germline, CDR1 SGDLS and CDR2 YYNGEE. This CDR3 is CASSVGPLSEQFF. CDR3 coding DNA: TGTGCCAGCAGCGTAGGCCCCCTTAGTGAGCAGTTCTTC.

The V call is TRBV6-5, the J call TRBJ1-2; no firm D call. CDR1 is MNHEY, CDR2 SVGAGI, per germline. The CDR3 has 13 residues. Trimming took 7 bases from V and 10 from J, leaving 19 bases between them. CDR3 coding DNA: TGTGCCAGCAAGAGCAGACGTGGCGGTGACTACACCTTC. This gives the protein CASKSRRGGDYTF.

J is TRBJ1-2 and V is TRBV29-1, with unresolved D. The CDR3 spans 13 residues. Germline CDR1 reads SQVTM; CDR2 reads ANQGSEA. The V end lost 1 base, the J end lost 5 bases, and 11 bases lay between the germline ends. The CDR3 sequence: CSVEGVGFYGYTF. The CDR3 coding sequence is TGCAGCGTTGAAGGGGTTGGGTTTTATGGCTACACCTTC.

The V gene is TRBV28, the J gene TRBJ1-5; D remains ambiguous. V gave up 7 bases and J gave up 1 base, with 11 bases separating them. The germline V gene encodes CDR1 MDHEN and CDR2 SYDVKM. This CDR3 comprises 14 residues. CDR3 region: CASKWGSSNQPQHF. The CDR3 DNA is TGTGCCAGCAAATGGGGTTCCAGCAATCAGCCCCAGCATTTT.

CDR3 protein: CASSLQPNTGELFF. CDR3 nucleotide sequence: TGTGCCAGCTCTTTACAACCGAACACCGGGGAGCTGTTTTTT. The J gene is TRBJ2-2, the V gene TRBV18, with no clear D. Germline V CDR1 and CDR2: KGHSH, LQKENI. V gave up 6 bases and J gave up 0 bases, with 8 bases separating them. The CDR3 is made up of 14 amino acids.

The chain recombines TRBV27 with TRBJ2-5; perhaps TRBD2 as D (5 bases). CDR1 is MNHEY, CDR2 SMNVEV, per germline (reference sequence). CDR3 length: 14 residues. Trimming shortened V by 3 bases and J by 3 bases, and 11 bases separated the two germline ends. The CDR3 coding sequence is TGTGCCAGCAGTTTTTGGGGAGCTAAAGAGACCCAGTACTTC. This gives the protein CASSFWGAKETQYF.